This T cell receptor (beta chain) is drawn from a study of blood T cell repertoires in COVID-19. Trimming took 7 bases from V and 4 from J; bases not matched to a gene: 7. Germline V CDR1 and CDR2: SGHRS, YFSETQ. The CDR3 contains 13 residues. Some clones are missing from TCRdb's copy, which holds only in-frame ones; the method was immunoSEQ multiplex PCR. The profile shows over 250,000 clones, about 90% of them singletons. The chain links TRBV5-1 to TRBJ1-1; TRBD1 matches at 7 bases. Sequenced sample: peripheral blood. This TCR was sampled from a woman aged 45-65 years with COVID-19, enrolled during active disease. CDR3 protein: CASVKQGTTEAFF. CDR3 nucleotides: TGCGCCAGCGTTAAACAGGGGACCACTGAAGCTTTCTTT. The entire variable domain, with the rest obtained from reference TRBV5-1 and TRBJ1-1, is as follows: KAGVTQTPRYLIKTRGQQVTLSCSPISGHRSVSWYQQTPGQGLQFLFEYFSETQRNKGNFPGRFSGRQFSNSRSEMNVSTLELGDSALYLCASVKQGTTEAFFGQGTRLTVV.